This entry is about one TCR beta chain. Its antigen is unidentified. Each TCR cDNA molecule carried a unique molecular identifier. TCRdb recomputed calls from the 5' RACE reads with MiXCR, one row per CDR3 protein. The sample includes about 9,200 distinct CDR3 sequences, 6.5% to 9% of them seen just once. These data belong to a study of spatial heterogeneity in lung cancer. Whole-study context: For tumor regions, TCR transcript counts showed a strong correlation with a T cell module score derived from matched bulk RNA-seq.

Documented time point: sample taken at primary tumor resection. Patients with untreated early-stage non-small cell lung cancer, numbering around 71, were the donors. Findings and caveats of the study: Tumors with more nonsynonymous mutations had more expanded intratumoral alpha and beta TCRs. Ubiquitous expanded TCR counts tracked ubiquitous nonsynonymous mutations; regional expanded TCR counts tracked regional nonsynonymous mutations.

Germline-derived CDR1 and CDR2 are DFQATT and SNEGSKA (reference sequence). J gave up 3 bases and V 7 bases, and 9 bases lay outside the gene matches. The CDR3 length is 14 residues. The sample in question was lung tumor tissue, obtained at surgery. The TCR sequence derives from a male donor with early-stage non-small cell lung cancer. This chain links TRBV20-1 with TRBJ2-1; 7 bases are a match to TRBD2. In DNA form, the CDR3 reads TGCAGTGTATCAGCGGGGAAGGACTACAATGAGCAGTTCTTC. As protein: CSVSAGKDYNEQFF.